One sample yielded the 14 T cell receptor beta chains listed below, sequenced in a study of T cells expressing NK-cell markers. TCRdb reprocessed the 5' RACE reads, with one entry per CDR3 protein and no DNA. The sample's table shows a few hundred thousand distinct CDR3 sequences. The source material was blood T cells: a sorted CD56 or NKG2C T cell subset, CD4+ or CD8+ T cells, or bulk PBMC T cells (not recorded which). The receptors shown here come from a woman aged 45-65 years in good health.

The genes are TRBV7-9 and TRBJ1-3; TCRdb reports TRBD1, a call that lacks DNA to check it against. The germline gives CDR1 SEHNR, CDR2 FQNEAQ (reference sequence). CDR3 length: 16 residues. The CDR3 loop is CASSLPAGTAGNTIYF.

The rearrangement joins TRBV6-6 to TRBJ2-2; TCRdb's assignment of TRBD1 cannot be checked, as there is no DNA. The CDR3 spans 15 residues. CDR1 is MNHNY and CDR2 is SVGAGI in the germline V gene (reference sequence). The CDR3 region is CATDLGHSNTGELFF.

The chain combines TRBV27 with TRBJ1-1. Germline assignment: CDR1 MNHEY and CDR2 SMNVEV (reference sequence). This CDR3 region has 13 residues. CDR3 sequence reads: CASSRRAQGKAFF.

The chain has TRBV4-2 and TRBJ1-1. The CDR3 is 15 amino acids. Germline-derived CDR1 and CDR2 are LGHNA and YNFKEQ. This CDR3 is CASSQVKVEGTEAFF.

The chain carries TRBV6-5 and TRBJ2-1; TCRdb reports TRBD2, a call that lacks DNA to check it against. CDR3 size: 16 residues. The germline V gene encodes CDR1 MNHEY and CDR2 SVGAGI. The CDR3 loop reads CASTRASGSLGNEQFF.

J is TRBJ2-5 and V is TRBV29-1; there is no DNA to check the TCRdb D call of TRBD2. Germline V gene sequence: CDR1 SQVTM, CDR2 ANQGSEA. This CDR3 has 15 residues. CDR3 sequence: CSVSWTSLIQEAQYF. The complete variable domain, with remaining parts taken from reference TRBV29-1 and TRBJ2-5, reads SAVISQKPSRDICQRGTSLTIQCQVDSQVTMMFWYRQQPGQSLTLIATANQGSEATYESGFVIDKFPISRPNLTFSTLTVSNMSPEDSSIYLCSVSWTSLIQEAQYFGPGTRLLVL.

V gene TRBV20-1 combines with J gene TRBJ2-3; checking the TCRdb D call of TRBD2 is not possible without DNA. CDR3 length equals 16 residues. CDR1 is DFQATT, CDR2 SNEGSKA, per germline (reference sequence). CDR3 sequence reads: CSAGVGLEGGPGTQYF.

CDR3 residues: CASSLGTRGTPHLSNEQFF. V usage is TRBV7-9 and J usage is TRBJ2-1; the D gene TCRdb calls, TRBD2, cannot be checked with no DNA. In germline, CDR1 is SEHNR, CDR2 FQNEAQ (reference sequence). This CDR3 has 19 residues.

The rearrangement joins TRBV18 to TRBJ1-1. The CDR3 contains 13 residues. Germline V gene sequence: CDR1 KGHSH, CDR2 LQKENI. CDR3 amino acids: CASSPPGEGKAFF.

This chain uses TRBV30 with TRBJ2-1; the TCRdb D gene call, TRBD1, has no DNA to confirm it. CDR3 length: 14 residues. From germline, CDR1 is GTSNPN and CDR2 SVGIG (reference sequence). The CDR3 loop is CAWSVLVGGNEQFF. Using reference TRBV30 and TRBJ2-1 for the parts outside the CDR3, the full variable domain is SQTIHQWPATLVQPVGSPLSLECTVEGTSNPNLYWYRQAAGRGLQLLFYSVGIGQISSEVPQNLSASRPQDRQFILSSKKLLLSDSGFYLCAWSVLVGGNEQFFGPGTRLTVL.

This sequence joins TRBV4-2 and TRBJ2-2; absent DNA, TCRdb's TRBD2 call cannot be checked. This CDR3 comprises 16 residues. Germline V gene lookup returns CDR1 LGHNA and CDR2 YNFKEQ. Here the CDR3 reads CASSQDGRLNTGELFF.

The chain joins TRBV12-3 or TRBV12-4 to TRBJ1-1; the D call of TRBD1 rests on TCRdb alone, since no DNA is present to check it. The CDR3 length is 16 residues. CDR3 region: CASSQSRQGLATEAFF.

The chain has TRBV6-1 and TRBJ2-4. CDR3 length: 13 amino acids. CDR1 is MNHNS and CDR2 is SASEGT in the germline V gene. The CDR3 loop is CASSDAEPRIQYF.

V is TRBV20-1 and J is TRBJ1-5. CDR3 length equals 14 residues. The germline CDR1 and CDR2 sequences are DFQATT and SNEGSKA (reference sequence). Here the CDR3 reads CSASPVHSNQPQHF.